The following is a T cell receptor beta chain sequence with its context. Its antigen is as yet unknown. The entry originates in a study of T cell responses to AZD1222 COVID-19 vaccine. Overall study results and limits: Clonal diversity may have been underestimated in mostly white British donors. Elevations in Spike-specific TCR breadth and depth followed administration of two AZD1222 doses.

Assay used: immunoSEQ multiplex PCR; TCRdb lists only in-frame clones, some missing. The data hold 150,000 to 200,000 clones, with 92% observed a single time. Trimming took off 4 bases at V and 2 bases at J, with 27 bases between the two ends. Germline V gene lookup returns CDR1 KGHSH and CDR2 LQKENI. The CDR3 length is 19 residues. It was second doses at about 4 or about 12 weeks that were pooled. The TCR was taken from an adult who received the AZD1222 COVID-19 vaccine. The chain recombines TRBV18 with TRBJ2-7, with D tentatively TRBD1 (5 bases). Specimen: peripheral blood, collected 28 days after the second AZD1222 dose. CDR3 sequence reads: CASSLHPPPGRAGAYEQYF. The CDR3 DNA follows: TGTGCCAGCTCACTGCACCCACCCCCCGGCAGGGCCGGTGCCTACGAGCAGTACTTC.